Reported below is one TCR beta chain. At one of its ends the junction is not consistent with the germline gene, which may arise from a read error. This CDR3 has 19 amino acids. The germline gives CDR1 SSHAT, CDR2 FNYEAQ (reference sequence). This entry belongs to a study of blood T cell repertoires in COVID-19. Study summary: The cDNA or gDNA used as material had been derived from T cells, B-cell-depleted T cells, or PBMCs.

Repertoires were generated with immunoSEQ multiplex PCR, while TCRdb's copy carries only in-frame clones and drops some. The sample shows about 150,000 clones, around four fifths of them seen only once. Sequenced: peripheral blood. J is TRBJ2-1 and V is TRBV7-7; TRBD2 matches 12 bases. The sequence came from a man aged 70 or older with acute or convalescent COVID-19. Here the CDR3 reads CASSLALGGLAGTYNEQFF. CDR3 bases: TGTGCTAGCAGCTTAGCATTGGGGGGACTAGCGGGCACCTACAATGAGCAGTTCTTC.